The 27 T cell receptor beta chains below come from one sample, sequenced in a study of post-analysis software for immune sequencing data. Presence of unique molecular identifiers characterized the TCR beta cDNA libraries. TCRdb re-called the PCR reads through MiXCR, storing one row per CDR3 protein. The sample lists 450,000 or so distinct CDR3 sequences, over 35% occurring once. For these TCRs, the target antigens are not known. General study results and limits: Higher frequency in patients than in controls was seen for roughly five TRBV segments, with TRBV5-6, TRBV5-1 and TRBV20-1 among them.

The sequenced sample was blood. The receptors shown here come from a girl between 5 and 17 years old with multiple sclerosis.

The CDR3 here is CASSLAPEGLSEQYF. Written as DNA, the CDR3 is TGCGCCAGCAGCTTGGCCCCGGAGGGGCTCAGCGAGCAGTACTTC. This sequence joins TRBV5-1 and TRBJ2-7; maybe TRBD2 (6 bases). The V gene's germline CDR1 is SGHRS and CDR2 YFSETQ. The CDR3 contains 15 residues. V lost 0 bases and J lost 6, with 16 bases in between.

This clonotype was observed a single time. The rearrangement links TRBV7-9 to TRBJ2-4; perhaps TRBD2 as D (5 bases). Germline V CDR1 and CDR2: SEHNR, FQNEAQ (reference sequence). This CDR3 contains 16 residues. V was pared by 5 bases and J by 2 bases, with 16 bases between. The DNA of the CDR3 is TGTGCCAGCAGCCACGACGGGGAAAAGACCAAAAACATTCAGTACTTC. This gives the protein CASSHDGEKTKNIQYF.

This clonotype was observed a handful of times. At one end, the junction sequence differs from germline, possibly due to a read error. The gene calls are TRBV7-9 and TRBJ2-1; D is tentatively TRBD1 or TRBD2 (5 bases each). Germline-derived CDR1 and CDR2 are SEHNR and FQNEAQ (reference sequence). CDR3 length equals 19 residues. This CDR3 is CASSLGLGVPKRSYNEQFF. The CDR3 DNA reads as TGTGCCAGTAGCTTAGGTTTGGGGGTCCCCAAACGCAGCTACAATGAGCAGTTCTTC.

J is TRBJ2-5 and V is TRBV2, with D perhaps TRBD1 or TRBD2 (7 bases each). The CDR3 runs to 15 residues. The ends were cut back, 0 bases at V and 11 bases at J, with 19 bases in the middle. The germline CDR1 and CDR2 sequences are SNHLY and FYNNEI. This CDR3 is CASSEALISGGEQYF. The CDR3 nucleotides read TGTGCCAGCAGTGAAGCGCTTATTTCAGGGGGGGAGCAGTACTTC.

The chain has TRBV12-3 or TRBV12-4 and TRBJ2-1, with a tentative D call TRBD2 (7 bases). The CDR3 totals 16 residues. V was cut by 5 bases and J by 6 bases, with 20 bases left in between. In DNA form, the CDR3 reads TGTGCCAGCAGTCTTCCTTTACAGGGAGGGGTCAATGAGCAGTTCTTC. This translates into CASSLPLQGGVNEQFF.

The chain recombines TRBV5-1 with TRBJ2-7; 9 nucleotides agree with TRBD1. This CDR3 is built from 15 residues. Germline CDR1 SGHRS, CDR2 YFSETQ. With 4 bases clipped from V and 7 bases from J, the junction kept 12 bases outside the gene matches. DNA for the CDR3: TGCGCCAGCAGCCAAGGACAGGGGAAAGGGGGTGAGCAGTACTTC. Its protein is CASSQGQGKGGEQYF.

The table lists this clonotype with a count of one. The V call is TRBV5-6, the J call TRBJ2-5, with D perhaps TRBD2 (6 bases). The V gene's germline CDR1 is SGHDT and CDR2 YYEEEE. The CDR3 runs to 15 residues. The V end lost 3 bases, the J end lost 3 bases, and 15 bases lay between the germline ends. CDR3 region: CASSSRRTGEETQYF. In nucleotides, the CDR3 is TGTGCCAGCAGCTCCCGGCGGACGGGGGAAGAGACCCAGTACTTC.

The V gene is TRBV7-2, the J gene TRBJ1-2, with 7 bases matching TRBD1. Germline V CDR1 and CDR2: SGHTA, FQGNSA. The CDR3 is 13 amino acids. J was trimmed by 8 bases and V by 5 bases; bases with no gene match: 8. The CDR3 nucleotides are TGTGCCAGCAGCCTCGACAGGGATGACGGCTACACCTTC. This encodes CASSLDRDDGYTF.

V usage is TRBV27 and J usage is TRBJ1-1; TRBD1 is a possible D gene (5 bases). The CDR3 runs 15 residues. V shed 4 bases and J shed 5 bases, with 17 bases lying between them. Germline CDR1 MNHEY, CDR2 SMNVEV (reference sequence). The CDR3 is CASSSLRGGGTEAFF. CDR3 sequence (DNA): TGTGCCAGCAGTTCTTTAAGGGGTGGTGGGACTGAAGCTTTCTTT.

Only a few counts were recorded for this clonotype. This sequence joins TRBV2 and TRBJ2-7; D is possibly TRBD1 (5 bases). The CDR3 sequence is 12 residues long. Deletions cut 6 bases from V and 3 bases from J, with 9 bases between. CDR1 and CDR2 from the germline V gene are SNHLY and FYNNEI. DNA of the CDR3: TGTGCCAGCAGGGTCGACAGCTACGAGCAGTACTTC. It encodes CASRVDSYEQYF.

This clonotype was counted a few times. The chain couples TRBV7-2 to TRBJ2-5; TRBD2 matches 14 bases. TRBJ2-7 matches the DNA end more closely, so the J call is doubtful. The length of the CDR3 is 19 residues. Germline V gene sequence: CDR1 SGHTA, CDR2 FQGNSA. DNA for the CDR3: TGTGCCAGCAGCTCGAAGCCGGGACTAGCGGGAGCCCTTAGCTACGAGCAGTACTTC. Residues: CASSSKPGLAGALSYEQYF.

This clonotype was observed many times. The chain combines TRBV29-1 with TRBJ1-1; 10 positions agree with TRBD1. The V gene's germline CDR1 is SQVTM and CDR2 ANQGSEA. V lost 7 bases, J lost 2 bases, and 7 bases stayed unmatched. The CDR3 loop spans 14 amino acids. The CDR3 nucleotides read TGCAGCGCCCGGACAGGGGGAAGTAACACTGAAGCTTTCTTT. It yields the protein CSARTGGSNTEAFF.

This sequence joins TRBV6-2 or TRBV6-3 and TRBJ1-1; D is uncertain. Trimming stripped 3 bases from V and 3 bases from J, with 8 bases between. CDR1 and CDR2 from the germline V gene are MNHEY and SVGEGT. The CDR3 has 13 amino acids. The CDR3 DNA sequence: TGTGCCAGCAGTTATGAGCTTTACACTGAAGCTTTCTTT. Its translation is CASSYELYTEAFF.

The V gene is TRBV29-1, the J gene TRBJ1-1; D is uncertain. Germline loops: CDR1 SQVTM, CDR2 ANQGSEA. Trimming stripped 3 bases from V and 3 bases from J, with 11 bases between. The CDR3 is 13 residues long. CDR3: CSVDRELDTEAFF. The CDR3 nucleotides are TGCAGCGTTGACCGGGAACTCGACACTGAAGCTTTCTTT. Variable domain in full (rest from reference TRBV29-1 and TRBJ1-1): SAVISQKPSRDICQRGTSLTIQCQVDSQVTMMFWYRQQPGQSLTLIATANQGSEATYESGFVIDKFPISRPNLTFSTLTVSNMSPEDSSIYLCSVDRELDTEAFFGQGTRLTVV.

The table lists this clonotype with a few counts. The CDR3 DNA follows: TGTGCCAGCAGCTTTGGGGGAGGCTCTGGGGCCAACGTCCTGACTTTC. Protein product: CASSFGGGSGANVLTF. The genes are TRBV7-9 and TRBJ2-6; a possible D gene is TRBD2 (6 bases). This CDR3 region has 16 residues. CDR1 is SEHNR, CDR2 FQNEAQ, per germline (reference sequence). Trimming took off 3 bases at V and 0 bases at J, with 9 bases between the two ends.

This clonotype appeared a few times. V gene TRBV11-2 combines with J gene TRBJ1-2; maybe TRBD1 (5 bases). Trimming pared 0 bases from V and 2 bases from J, leaving 10 bases between. The CDR3 consists of 15 residues. Per germline, CDR1 SGHAT and CDR2 FQNNGV. CDR3 sequence (DNA): TGTGCCAGCAGCTTAGATCGGCAGGGCAACTATGGCTACACCTTC. Translated: CASSLDRQGNYGYTF.

The gene calls are TRBV7-8 and TRBJ2-7; D possibly matches TRBD1 or TRBD2 (5 bases each). The DNA end lines up better with TRBJ2-5; the J call may be wrong. Germline V gene data show CDR1 as SGHVS and CDR2 as FQNEAQ. The CDR3 consists of 16 residues. In DNA, the CDR3 is TGTGCCAGCAGCTTAGGACTAAGGGGTCGGGGAGAGACCCAGTACTTC. Its protein product is CASSLGLRGRGETQYF.

This sequence joins TRBV7-9 and TRBJ2-7; D unresolved. With 5 bases removed from V and 2 bases from J, the gap between germline ends came to 16 bases. The germline CDR1 and CDR2 sequences are SEHNR and FQNEAQ (reference sequence). The CDR3 is made up of 15 amino acids. In nucleotides, the CDR3 is TGTGCCAGCAGCCCGAGCCTAACTGTGCCCTACGAGCAGTACTTC. Its protein product is CASSPSLTVPYEQYF.

The gene calls are TRBV4-2 and TRBJ1-5; no definite D call. The CDR3 extends over 14 amino acids. Germline V gene data show CDR1 as LGHNA and CDR2 as YNFKEQ. V was cut by 0 bases and J by 9 bases, with 12 bases left in between. CDR3 amino acids: CASSQEYSAPPQHF. CDR3 nucleotide sequence: TGTGCCAGCAGCCAAGAGTATTCCGCTCCGCCCCAGCATTTT.

The chain couples TRBV20-1 to TRBJ2-3; 13 nucleotides agree with TRBD2. V was pared by 3 bases and J by 0 bases, with 3 bases of the junction left unmatched. Germline assignment: CDR1 DFQATT and CDR2 SNEGSKA (reference sequence). The CDR3 sequence is 16 residues long. CDR3 in DNA: TGCAGTGCTAGCGGGACTAGCGGGACTAGCACAGATACGCAGTATTTT. Its protein is CSASGTSGTSTDTQYF.

The rearrangement links TRBV27 to TRBJ1-4, with unresolved D. V dropped 5 bases and J dropped 3 bases, with 10 bases sitting between them. Germline V gene lookup returns CDR1 MNHEY and CDR2 SMNVEV (reference sequence). CDR3 size: 14 residues. CDR3 nucleotide sequence: TGTGCCAGCAGTCCGAGGCAGCCTAATGAAAAACTGTTTTTT. Its translation: CASSPRQPNEKLFF.

The chain carries TRBV7-2 and TRBJ2-7, with TRBD1 matching 8 bases. The CDR3 covers 15 residues. Germline V lookup: CDR1 SGHTA, CDR2 FQGNSA. Trimming at V came to 2 bases and at J to 7 bases, leaving 10 bases not matched to a gene. This CDR3 is CASSLTGGSYNEQYF. The CDR3, as DNA: TGTGCCAGCAGCTTAACAGGGGGGTCCTACAATGAGCAGTACTTC.

This clonotype was observed at least ten times. The CDR3 coding sequence is TGCGCCAGCAGCCTGACGGACAGGGGGAATGAAAAACTGTTTTTT. This sequence encodes CASSLTDRGNEKLFF. The chain combines TRBV4-1 with TRBJ1-4; 10 bases are a match to TRBD1. The CDR3 length is 15 residues. In germline, CDR1 is MGHRA, CDR2 YSYEKL. Unmatched junction bases numbered 4, after V lost 4 bases and J lost 5 bases.

V is TRBV4-1 and J is TRBJ2-1; weak D call: TRBD1 (5 bases). The V gene's germline CDR1 is MGHRA and CDR2 YSYEKL. CDR3 length: 15 amino acids. Trimming removed 2 bases from V and 6 bases from J, with 14 bases in between. Here the CDR3 DNA reads TGCGCCAGCAGCCAACCTGGACACAATAGCAATGAGCAGTTCTTC. This sequence encodes CASSQPGHNSNEQFF.

V gene TRBV29-1 combines with J gene TRBJ2-1, with 7 bases that match TRBD2. The germline CDR1 and CDR2 sequences are SQVTM and ANQGSEA. Losses at the gene ends were 3 bases for V and 5 bases for J; bases not matched to a gene: 13. The CDR3 runs to 16 residues. The CDR3 is CSVEGPWGGTDNEQFF. Written as DNA, the CDR3 is TGCAGCGTTGAGGGTCCCTGGGGGGGTACGGACAATGAGCAGTTCTTC.

The chain has TRBV28 and TRBJ2-7; 9 bases map to TRBD1. The CDR3 runs to 15 residues. Germline-derived CDR1 and CDR2 are MDHEN and SYDVKM. J was trimmed by 4 bases and V by 6 bases; bases with no gene match: 10. CDR3 sequence reads: CASSYTGTGLYEQYF. The CDR3 DNA reads TGTGCCAGCAGCTACACCGGGACAGGGCTTTACGAGCAGTACTTC.

About this clonotype itself: Its ends do not fully match the called genes, so a read error is possible. The rearrangement links TRBV7-3 to TRBJ2-2, with TRBD1 matching 8 bases. This CDR3 spans 15 amino acids. Germline values: CDR1 SGHTA, CDR2 FQGTGA. CDR3 loop: CASSPQGAKTGELFF. The CDR3 DNA sequence: TGTGCCAGCAGCCCGCAGGGGGCGAAAACCGGGGAGCTGTTTTTT.